These 25 T cell receptor beta chains originate from one sample sequenced in a study of OX40 agonist ivuxolimab in advanced cancers. Some clones are missing from TCRdb's copy, which holds only in-frame ones; the method was immunoSEQ multiplex PCR. Among 53,000 or so clones listed, approximately 84% were seen once. Sequenced here: CD4+ or CD8+ T cells sorted from blood, sampled in a trial of the OX40 agonist ivuxolimab. The receptors shown here come from an adult with an advanced solid tumor such as melanoma, head and neck, liver or kidney cancer.

This rearrangement joins TRBV13 to TRBJ1-1; the match to TRBD1 covers 9 bases. Germline lookup yields CDR1 PRHDT and CDR2 FYEKMQ (reference sequence). CDR3 length: 15 amino acids. The junction had 8 bases not matched to a gene; V was cut back by 5 bases and J by 4 bases. CDR3 DNA sequence: TGTGCCAGCAGCCGACAGGGGGGAATTGGCACTGAAGCTTTCTTT. It yields the protein CASSRQGGIGTEAFF.

This chain connects TRBV4-1 to TRBJ2-1; the D gene is possibly TRBD1 (5 bases). The CDR3 runs to 17 residues. Between the trimmed V and J ends, which lost 4 bases and 2 bases, there was a span of 18 bases. From germline, CDR1 is MGHRA and CDR2 YSYEKL. For the CDR3, the DNA is TGCGCCAGCAGCCCTAGTTCAGGGCGTATCCCCTACAATGAGCAGTTCTTC. Amino acid sequence: CASSPSSGRIPYNEQFF.

In this sample, this clone turned up once. This chain joins TRBV7-9 and TRBJ1-4, with D uncertain. CDR1 is SEHNR and CDR2 is FQNEAQ in the germline V gene (reference sequence). The CDR3 has 14 residues. Trimming pared 6 bases from V and 5 bases from J, leaving 13 bases between. The CDR3 reads CASSQSGGNEKLFF. The CDR3 DNA reads TGTGCCAGCAGTCAGTCGGGTGGGAATGAAAAACTGTTTTTT.

The V gene is TRBV11-2, the J gene TRBJ2-3; possibly TRBD1 or TRBD2 for D (5 bases each). This CDR3 is 15 amino acids long. V lost 2 bases, J lost 3 bases, and 12 bases lay in between. Per the germline V gene, CDR1 is SGHAT and CDR2 is FQNNGV. CDR3 in amino acids: CASSLTGTVTDTQYF. The CDR3, as DNA: TGTGCCAGCAGCTTAACCGGGACCGTTACAGATACGCAGTATTTT. The entire variable domain, with the rest obtained from reference TRBV11-2 and TRBJ2-3, is as follows: EAGVAQSPRYKIIEKRQSVAFWCNPISGHATLYWYQQILGQGPKLLIQFQNNGVVDDSQLPKDRFSAERLKGVDSTLKIQPAKLEDSAVYLCASSLTGTVTDTQYFGPGTRLTVL.

The chain couples TRBV7-9 to TRBJ1-1, with TRBD1 identical over 7 bases. Germline CDR1 and CDR2: SEHNR and FQNEAQ (reference sequence). V was pared by 5 bases and J by 1 base, with 7 bases of the junction left unmatched. The CDR3 totals 15 residues. The CDR3 loop is CASSRVGQPNTEAFF. The CDR3 nucleotides are TGTGCCAGCAGCCGAGTGGGACAGCCGAACACTGAAGCTTTCTTT.

The J gene is TRBJ2-1, the V gene TRBV7-6, with TRBD2 identical over 16 bases. The CDR3 is 19 amino acids. The junction had 13 bases not matched to a gene; V was cut back by 2 bases and J by 9 bases. The germline V gene encodes CDR1 SGHVS and CDR2 FNYEAQ. The CDR3 sequence is CASSLTPGLAGGQSSEQFF. The DNA of the CDR3 is TGTGCCAGCAGCTTAACCCCGGGACTAGCGGGAGGGCAATCGAGTGAGCAGTTCTTC.

This clone was detected once. The J gene is TRBJ1-6, the V gene TRBV27, with D maybe TRBD1 (6 bases). CDR1 is MNHEY and CDR2 is SMNVEV in the germline V gene (reference sequence). The CDR3 loop spans 14 amino acids. V was pared by 5 bases and J by 5 bases, with 10 bases between. Here the CDR3 reads CASSRGTNNSPLHF. CDR3 nucleotides: TGTGCCAGCAGTCGCGGGACAAATAATTCACCCCTCCACTTT.

This clone turned up a few times. This chain connects TRBV19 to TRBJ1-5; D call uncertain. Germline assignment: CDR1 LNHDA and CDR2 SQIVND (reference sequence). Deletions cut 4 bases from V and 6 bases from J, with 13 bases between. CDR3 size: 14 residues. The CDR3 spells CASSSLRLGQPQHF. CDR3 in DNA: TGTGCCAGTAGTAGCCTAAGGTTAGGTCAGCCCCAGCATTTT.

The chain combines TRBV18 with TRBJ1-1; D is ambiguous. The CDR3 has 12 amino acids. The V end lost 6 bases, the J end lost 7 bases, and 12 bases lay between the germline ends. The germline CDR1 and CDR2 sequences are KGHSH and LQKENI. CDR3: CASSPGEGEAFF. The CDR3 DNA sequence: TGTGCCAGCTCCCCCGGGGAAGGTGAAGCTTTCTTT.

This clone was counted once. The V and J genes are TRBV18 and TRBJ1-2, with 8 bases aligning to TRBD1. This CDR3 contains 15 residues. The ends lost 2 bases at V and 4 bases at J; junction bases unmatched: 6. CDR1 KGHSH and CDR2 LQKENI come from the germline V gene. The CDR3 loop is CASSPLDRAGYGYTF. In nucleotides, the CDR3 is TGTGCCAGCTCACCATTGGACAGGGCCGGCTATGGCTACACCTTC.

The J gene is TRBJ2-1, the V gene TRBV6-5, with 9 bases aligning to TRBD2. The CDR3 consists of 13 residues. CDR1 and CDR2 from the germline V gene are MNHEY and SVGAGI. Trimming cost V 7 bases and J 5 bases; bases outside gene matches: 3. The CDR3 reads CASKLAGNNEQFF. Here the CDR3 DNA reads TGTGCCAGCAAACTAGCGGGTAACAATGAGCAGTTCTTC.

This clone was recorded a few times. The chain is built from TRBV5-1 and TRBJ2-3, with 8 nucleotides matching TRBD2. This CDR3 has 17 residues. Germline CDR1 reads SGHRS; CDR2 reads YFSETQ. V lost 0 bases and J lost 1; bases outside the gene matches: 7. The CDR3 bases are TGCGCCAGCAGCTTGGTTGTAGCGGGATTCGGCACAGATACGCAGTATTTT. Residues: CASSLVVAGFGTDTQYF.

This clone counts as large. This chain joins TRBV6-1 and TRBJ1-2; maybe TRBD1 (5 bases). Trimming removed 6 bases at V and 4 bases at J, with 15 bases between. CDR3 length: 14 residues. Germline V gene lookup returns CDR1 MNHNS and CDR2 SASEGT. The CDR3 reads CASRRTQTGYGYTF. The DNA for the CDR3 is TGTGCCAGCAGGAGGACGCAAACAGGCTATGGCTACACCTTC.

The rearrangement links TRBV6-5 to TRBJ1-2; TRBD1 might be the D (5 bases). Germline CDR1 is MNHEY and CDR2 is SVGAGI. Trimming took 5 bases from V and 7 from J, leaving 17 bases between them. The CDR3 has 14 residues. The CDR3 DNA sequence: TGTGCCAGCAGTGAACCCGCAGGGAGGGGTGGCTACACCTTC. Protein: CASSEPAGRGGYTF.

The chain couples TRBV6-1 to TRBJ2-7; D is ambiguous. Germline CDR1 and CDR2: MNHNS and SASEGT. The CDR3 covers 11 residues. The ends were cut back, 4 bases at V and 1 base at J, with 2 bases in the middle. The CDR3 bases are TGTGCCAGCAGTGGATCCTACGAGCAGTACTTC. Its protein product is CASSGSYEQYF.

The chain has TRBV6-1 and TRBJ2-6; D ambiguous. The CDR3 has 13 residues. Germline CDR1 MNHNS, CDR2 SASEGT. V lost 6 bases and J lost 2, with 5 bases in between. CDR3 protein: CASREPGANVLTF. Here the CDR3 DNA reads TGTGCCAGCAGGGAGCCTGGGGCCAACGTCCTGACTTTC.

As to this clone: The same CDR3 arises from other DNA sequences in this sample as well. The V call is TRBV2, the J call TRBJ2-1, with 9 bases matching TRBD2. The germline V gene encodes CDR1 SNHLY and CDR2 FYNNEI. V shed 0 bases, J shed 2 bases, and the junction held 2 bases outside the gene matches. CDR3 length: 16 residues. CDR3 in DNA: TGTGCCAGCAGTGAAGCCCTAGCGGGACCCTACAATGAGCAGTTCTTC. The encoded protein is CASSEALAGPYNEQFF.

The chain carries TRBV5-1 and TRBJ2-7, with TRBD1 matching 11 bases. Germline CDR1 reads SGHRS; CDR2 reads YFSETQ. Unmatched junction bases numbered 6, after V lost 2 bases and J lost 5 bases. CDR3 length equals 15 residues. This chain's CDR3 is CASSFLGQGAHEQYF. Here the CDR3 DNA reads TGCGCCAGCAGCTTCCTCGGACAGGGGGCCCACGAGCAGTACTTC.

The chain couples TRBV30 to TRBJ2-7; D is unresolved. There are 16 residues in the CDR3. The germline V gene encodes CDR1 GTSNPN and CDR2 SVGIG (reference sequence). V was clipped by 0 bases and J by 4 bases, with 19 bases between them. CDR3 sequence reads: CAWSVLGDMGTYEQYF. CDR3 DNA: TGTGCCTGGAGTGTTCTTGGAGACATGGGTACTTACGAGCAGTACTTC.

This clone came up many times. The rearrangement links TRBV28 to TRBJ1-6, with 8 bases lining up with TRBD1. The CDR3 extends over 14 amino acids. Germline CDR1 is MDHEN and CDR2 is SYDVKM. V was clipped by 4 bases and J by 11 bases; unmatched bases: 7. The CDR3 reads CASSSNRGRTPLHF. CDR3 coding DNA: TGTGCCAGCAGTTCGAACAGGGGGAGGACACCCCTCCACTTT.

The J gene is TRBJ1-2, the V gene TRBV6-1; D gene ambiguous. Germline-derived CDR1 and CDR2 are MNHNS and SASEGT. Deletions cut 0 bases from V and 8 bases from J, with 16 bases between. The CDR3 loop spans 15 amino acids. CDR3 sequence: CASSEAGPLSRGYTF. The CDR3 nucleotides are TGTGCCAGCAGTGAAGCGGGCCCCCTTTCCCGGGGCTACACCTTC.

This chain connects TRBV19 to TRBJ2-3; D unresolved. There are 13 residues in the CDR3. V lost 1 base to trimming and J lost 4 bases, with 6 bases between them. Per the germline V gene, CDR1 is LNHDA and CDR2 is SQIVND (reference sequence). The chain's CDR3 is CASSIVEADTQYF. The CDR3 bases are TGTGCCAGTAGTATAGTAGAGGCAGATACGCAGTATTTT.

The V and J genes are TRBV9 and TRBJ1-5; tentatively, D is TRBD1 (5 bases). The CDR3 is made up of 14 amino acids. V was pared by 2 bases and J by 9 bases, with 15 bases between. CDR1 is SGDLS and CDR2 is YYNGEE in the germline V gene. CDR3 residues: CASSVGGEWSPQHF. The CDR3 DNA reads as TGTGCCAGCAGCGTGGGGGGGGAATGGTCGCCCCAGCATTTT.

The chain recombines TRBV7-2 with TRBJ2-7, with 11 bases that match TRBD2. The CDR3 spans 15 residues. CDR1 SGHTA and CDR2 FQGNSA come from the germline V gene. Germline trimming cut 3 bases from V and 4 bases from J; bases unmatched to any gene: 5. The CDR3 DNA is TGTGCCAGCAGCTTCCTAGCGGGAGGTCGTTACGAGCAGTACTTC. Encoded protein: CASSFLAGGRYEQYF.

This rearrangement joins TRBV18 to TRBJ2-1; 12 bases map to TRBD2. The CDR3 extends over 17 amino acids. V lost 3 bases and J lost 5; bases outside the gene matches: 8. Germline V lookup: CDR1 KGHSH, CDR2 LQKENI. The CDR3 sequence: CASSPRLAGVSHNEQFF. CDR3 in DNA: TGTGCCAGCTCACCTCGACTAGCGGGAGTTTCCCACAATGAGCAGTTCTTC.